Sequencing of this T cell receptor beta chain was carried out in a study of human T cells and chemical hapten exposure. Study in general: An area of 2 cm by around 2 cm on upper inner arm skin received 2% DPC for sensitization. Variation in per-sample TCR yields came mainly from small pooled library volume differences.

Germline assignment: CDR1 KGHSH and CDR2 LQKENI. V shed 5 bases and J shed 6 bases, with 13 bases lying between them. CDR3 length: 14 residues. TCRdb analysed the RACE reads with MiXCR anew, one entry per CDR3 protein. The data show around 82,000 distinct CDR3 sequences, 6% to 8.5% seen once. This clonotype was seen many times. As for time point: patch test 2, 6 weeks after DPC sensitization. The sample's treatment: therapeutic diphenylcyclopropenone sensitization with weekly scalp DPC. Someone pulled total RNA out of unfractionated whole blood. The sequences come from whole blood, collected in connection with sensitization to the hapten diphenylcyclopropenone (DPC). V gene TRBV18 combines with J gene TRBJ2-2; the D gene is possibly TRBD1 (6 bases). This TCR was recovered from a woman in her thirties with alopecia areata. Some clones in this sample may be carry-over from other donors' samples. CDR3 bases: TGTGCCAGCTCATTCAACAGGGAAGCCGGGGAGCTGTTTTTT. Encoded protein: CASSFNREAGELFF. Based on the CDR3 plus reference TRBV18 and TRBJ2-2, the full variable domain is NAGVMQNPRHLVRRRGQEARLRCSPMKGHSHVYWYRQLPEEGLKFMVYLQKENIIDESGMPKERFSAEFPKEGPSILRIQQVVRGDSAAYFCASSFNREAGELFFGEGSRLTVL.